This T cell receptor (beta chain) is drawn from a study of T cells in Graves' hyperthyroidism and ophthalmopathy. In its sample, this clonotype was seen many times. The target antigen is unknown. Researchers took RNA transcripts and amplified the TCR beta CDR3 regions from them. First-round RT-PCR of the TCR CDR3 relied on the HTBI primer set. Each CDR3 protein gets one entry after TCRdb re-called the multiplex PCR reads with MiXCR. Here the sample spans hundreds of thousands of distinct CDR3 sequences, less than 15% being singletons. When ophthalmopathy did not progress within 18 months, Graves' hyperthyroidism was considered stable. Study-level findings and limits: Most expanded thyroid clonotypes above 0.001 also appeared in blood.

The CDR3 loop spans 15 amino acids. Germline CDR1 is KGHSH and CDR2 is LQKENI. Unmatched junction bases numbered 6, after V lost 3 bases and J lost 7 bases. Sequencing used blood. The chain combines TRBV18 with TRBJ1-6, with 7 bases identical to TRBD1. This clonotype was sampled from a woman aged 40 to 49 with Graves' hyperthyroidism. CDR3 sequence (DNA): TGTGCCAGCTCACCCTCCGGGGACAGAAATTCACCCCTCCACTTT. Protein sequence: CASSPSGDRNSPLHF.